This TCR beta chain is drawn from a study of early T cells in non-severe SARS-CoV-2 infection (TCRdb year 2021). Some background on the complete study: Bulk RNA from unsorted whole blood was used for TCR sequencing, so alpha and beta chains could not be paired.

Taken from cysteine to phenylalanine, the CDR3 has 14 residues. Only the CDR3 part of the read is kept: 42 bases, read in frame from the first base. V is pared back by 6 bases and J by 1 base, with 15 bases lying between the germline termini. CDR1 and CDR2 are drawn from the germline V gene: SQVTM, ANQGSEA. Paper-wide results and their limitations: VDJdb matching was skewed toward anti-spike CD8 responses, so virus-specific expansions were likely underestimated and private and CD4 specificities were missed.

Receptors were amplified or captured by 5' RACE. Sequencing instrument: NextSeq 500. In the TCR library protocol, unique molecular identifiers were attached to individual cDNA molecules to correct for PCR bias and sequencing error. Both TCR alpha and beta chains were sequenced, and tight co-correlation was observed between alpha and beta sequence abundances in each sample. As for how the authors treated the data: Decombinator V4 was used to perform V gene, J gene and CDR3 annotation of TCR sequences. TCRs were defined as expanded if a significant change between any two time points was detected under a Poisson model with p below 0.0001. TCR abundances were normalised to the total number of TCRs sequenced per sample and were expressed as counts per million. TRAV1-2 paired with TRAJ12, TRAJ20 or TRAJ33 defined MAIT TCRs, while TRAV10 paired with TRAJ18 defined iNKT TCRs. VDJdb, accessed 1 November 2021, was searched for CMV, EBV and SARS-CoV-2 annotated TCRs, with TCRs annotated for multiple antigens excluded. TCRdb reprocessed the public reads (quality trimming at Q25 with fastp, clone calling with MiXCR) and kept in-frame beta chains. Under each unique CDR3 protein, matching rows form one entry showing the most common genes and DNA. Here the V and J calls rest on TCRdb's processing, not on the authors' analysis. Within this sample are tens of thousands of distinct CDR3 sequences, with under 15% of them counted one time only. Jointly, the top ten make up about 7.5% of the sample.

Remarks on this clonotype: Its antigen remains unidentified. No base quality information exists; no much larger clone differs at one position.

The study was a case-control design nested within a healthcare worker cohort in London, UK, with weekly nasopharyngeal swab PCR tests and blood sampling. Healthcare workers were recruited between 23 and 31 March 2020, during the week of the UK lockdown, and were followed weekly for up to roughly 16 weeks. The TCR sequence derives from an adult who was a healthcare worker with PCR-confirmed SARS-CoV-2 infection or an uninfected control (not recorded which). The sequencing input was whole blood. The V and J segments used are TRBV29-1 and TRBJ1-1; TRBD1 could be the D gene, as 5 bases match. The bases are TGCAGCGTCGGCGGGACCTGGAGGAACACTGAAGCTTTCTTT. This translates into CSVGGTWRNTEAFF.